The 8 T cell receptor beta chains below were found in one sample sequenced in a study of shared clonotypes between healthy human individuals. Clones were read by immunoSEQ multiplex PCR, and TCRdb kept only the in-frame ones, dropping some. This sample carries 2 million to 2.5 million clones, roughly 93% of them seen once, and the ten largest clones take 0.36%. The specimen was naive CD4+ T cells from PBMCs. Subset given: CD45RA+ positively selected. These receptors were taken from a man younger than 35 in good health. Some clones in this sample may be carry-over from other donors' samples.

The chain's CDR3 is CASRPNPSGRVPFF. Written as DNA, the CDR3 is TGTGCAAGTCGTCCCAATCCGAGCGGGAGAGTCCCGTTCTTC. V usage is TRBV12-2 and J usage is TRBJ2-1; TRBD2, the table's D call, was not compared with the DNA. TRBV12-2 is listed as a pseudogene. The CDR3 is made up of 14 amino acids.

The genes are TRBV10-3 and TRBJ2-5; 8 bases fit TRBD1. Germline V lookup: CDR1 ENHRY, CDR2 SYGVKD. Trimming removed 2 bases from V and 5 bases from J; junction bases left unmatched: 7. CDR3 length: 15 amino acids. CDR3 residues: CAISEARGRGETQYF. CDR3 nucleotide sequence: TGTGCCATCAGTGAGGCCAGGGGGCGAGGGGAGACCCAGTACTTC.

The chain joins TRBV18 to TRBJ2-1, with D possibly being TRBD2 (6 bases). Germline V CDR1 and CDR2: KGHSH, LQKENI. Between the trimmed V and J ends, which lost 3 bases and 9 bases, there was a span of 18 bases. This CDR3 contains 15 residues. The CDR3 loop is CASSPGTSHLGEQFF. The CDR3 DNA is TGTGCCAGCTCACCCGGGACTTCCCACCTGGGTGAGCAGTTCTTC.

V is TRBV14 and J is TRBJ1-3; no clear D. Germline CDR1 and CDR2: SGHDN and FVKESK. V lost 2 bases, J lost 10 bases, and 21 bases lay in between. The CDR3 has 16 amino acids. CDR3 protein: CASSQRSGLPGGTIYF. The CDR3 DNA is TGTGCCAGCAGCCAAAGATCAGGCCTCCCCGGCGGGACCATATATTTT.

The chain joins TRBV9 to TRBJ2-2; TRBD2 aligns across 8 bases. Trimming removed 4 bases from V and 5 bases from J; junction bases left unmatched: 13. Looked up from germline, CDR1 is SGDLS and CDR2 is YYNGEE. The CDR3 sequence is 17 residues long. CDR3: CASSPGLSGRETGELFF. For the CDR3, the DNA is TGTGCCAGCAGCCCTGGGCTGAGCGGGAGAGAGACCGGGGAGCTGTTTTTT. The variable domain in full, completed from reference TRBV9 and TRBJ2-2, reads DSGVTQTPKHLITATGQRVTLRCSPRSGDLSVYWYQQSLDQGLQFLIQYYNGEERAKGNILERFSAQQFPDLHSELNLSSLELGDSALYFCASSPGLSGRETGELFFGEGSRLTVL.

This clone was seen only once. The sample has other DNA sequences that encode this CDR3 too. This chain joins TRBV2 and TRBJ2-5, with 7 positions matching TRBD2. The CDR3 has 13 amino acids. V lost 4 bases to trimming and J lost 4 bases; unmatched junction nucleotides: 3. CDR1 and CDR2 (germline): SNHLY, FYNNEI. CDR3 nucleotide sequence: TGTGCCAGCAGTGGGGGAGGGAGAGAGACCCAGTACTTC. Protein product: CASSGGGRETQYF.

The chain combines TRBV5-1 with TRBJ2-1; TRBD1 aligns across 9 bases. Germline V gene data show CDR1 as SGHRS and CDR2 as YFSETQ. CDR3 length: 14 amino acids. V dropped 0 bases and J dropped 15; count of bases not matched to a gene: 10. In DNA form, the CDR3 reads TGCGCCAGCAGCTTGGCCGGGACAGGGAGCGACCCGTTCTTC. Encoded protein: CASSLAGTGSDPFF.

The J gene is TRBJ2-1, the V gene TRBV5-1; D gene unclear. Trimming stripped 7 bases from V and 1 base from J, with 15 bases between. This CDR3 is built from 15 residues. Germline CDR1 and CDR2: SGHRS and YFSETQ. CDR3 loop: CASCAQAHSYNEQFF. For the CDR3, the DNA is TGCGCCAGCTGCGCCCAAGCGCATTCCTACAATGAGCAGTTCTTC.